The clone carrying this TCR beta chain was seen ten or more times. CDR3 length equals 17 residues. V gave up 1 base and J gave up 2 bases; unmatched junction bases: 7. Per the germline V gene, CDR1 is SGDLS and CDR2 is YYNGEE. Recruitment covered under 25 US areas and drew participants whose ages spanned roughly 18 to 95 years. The sample comes from a study of blood T cell repertoires in COVID-19. Background on the study: Specimens from acute and convalescent COVID-19 originated in the United States, Italy and Spain. Sample material is recorded as cDNA or gDNA derived from T cells, B-cell-depleted T cells, or PBMCs.

Produced via immunoSEQ multiplex PCR; TCRdb's table is partial and in-frame only. The data show some 120,000 clones, roughly 80% seen once. Sequencing was performed on PBMCs or T cells enriched from blood (not recorded which). This clonotype originated in a man aged 30 to 45 who had recovered from COVID-19. The V and J genes are TRBV9 and TRBJ2-3; 10 bases map to TRBD2. CDR3 sequence: CASSVRGLAAFTDTQYF. CDR3 coding DNA: TGTGCCAGCAGCGTAAGAGGACTAGCGGCTTTCACAGATACGCAGTATTTT.